This T cell receptor beta chain was sequenced for a study of T cells after posttransplantation cyclophosphamide. Whole-study results and caveats: Blood and skin or GI T cell repertoires showed limited TRB overlap. Later post-transplant blood repertoires were often dominated by donor CD8+ memory clones.

The germline CDR1 and CDR2 sequences are SGHDT and YYEEEE. CDR3 length equals 12 residues. V shed 2 bases and J shed 11 bases, with 13 bases lying between them. Points on this clone: Its target is not known.

Some clones are missing from TCRdb's copy, which holds only in-frame ones; the method was immunoSEQ multiplex PCR. The repertoire holds 9,500 to 10,000 clones, with 88% as singletons. Methotrexate plus calcineurin inhibitor accompanied controls' myeloablative marrow transplants; sampling was 1 year later. The sequencing used PBMCs, collected after an allogeneic stem cell transplant with a calcineurin inhibitor and methotrexate. The chain carries TRBV5-6 and TRBJ1-1, with a weak D call TRBD1 (5 bases). The TCR comes from a male patient in his thirties who received an allogeneic stem cell transplant from an unrelated donor, was CMV-positive, and had no GVHD. Some T cells may be the graft donor's. The CDR3 nucleotides read TGTGCCAGCAGCTTAGGGGAGGGTTCGGCTTTCTTT. Translating it yields CASSLGEGSAFF.